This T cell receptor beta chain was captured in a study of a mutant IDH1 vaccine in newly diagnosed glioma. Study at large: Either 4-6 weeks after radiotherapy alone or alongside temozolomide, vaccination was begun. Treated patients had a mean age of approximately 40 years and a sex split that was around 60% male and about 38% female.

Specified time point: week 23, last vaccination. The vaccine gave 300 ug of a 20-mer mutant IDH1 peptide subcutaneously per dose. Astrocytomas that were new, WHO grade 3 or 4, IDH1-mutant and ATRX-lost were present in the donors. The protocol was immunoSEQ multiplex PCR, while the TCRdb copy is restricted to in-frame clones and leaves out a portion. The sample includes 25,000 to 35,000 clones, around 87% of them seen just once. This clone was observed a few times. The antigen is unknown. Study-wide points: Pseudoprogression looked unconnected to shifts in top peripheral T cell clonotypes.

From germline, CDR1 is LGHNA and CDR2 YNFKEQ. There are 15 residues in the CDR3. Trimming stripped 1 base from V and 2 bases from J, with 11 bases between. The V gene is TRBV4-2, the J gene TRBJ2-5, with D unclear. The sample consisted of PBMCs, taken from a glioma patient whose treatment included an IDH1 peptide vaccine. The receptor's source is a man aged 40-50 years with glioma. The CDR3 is CASSQGRQTQETQYF. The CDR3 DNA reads TGTGCCAGCAGCCAAGGCCGGCAGACACAAGAGACCCAGTACTTC.